This T cell receptor (beta chain) stems from a study of breast tumors, draining lymph nodes, adjacent tissues. General study results and limits: Tumor repertoires ranked between lymph nodes and nontumor tissue in diversity, with V and J gene preferences.

From the multiplex PCR reads, TCRdb called clonotypes with MiXCR, one entry per CDR3 protein. The sample holds tens of thousands of distinct CDR3 sequences, approximately 57% seen once. With regard to this clonotype: The antigen remains undetermined.

The germline CDR1 and CDR2 sequences are SGDLS and YYNGEE. Losses at the gene ends were 4 bases for V and 14 bases for J; bases not matched to a gene: 16. The length of the CDR3 is 16 residues. The specimen sequenced was breast tumor tissue. The receptor's source is a female donor with breast cancer. Some clones in this sample may be carry-over from other donors' samples. V usage is TRBV9 and J usage is TRBJ2-1, with TRBD2 identical over 12 bases. As DNA, the CDR3 is TGTGCCAGCAGCCCAGGGACTAGCGGGTACCCACCCCCGGAGTTCTTC. Residues: CASSPGTSGYPPPEFF.